This T cell receptor (beta chain) originates from a study of shared clonotypes between healthy human individuals (dated by TCRdb to about 2020). For context, the study as a whole: The cohort comprised a couple of women and a few men aged 18 to 49 years. To increase sequencing depth and limit assay-specific biases, different laboratories used diverse techniques to prepare libraries and sequence TCR repertoires. Each donor's leukapheresis produced roughly between roughly 0.94 and 9.5 billion PBMCs. To estimate repertoire size and how much clonotypes are shared between individuals, the study performed deep sequencing of blood TCR repertoires from five healthy adults. For each donor, CD4 naive and CD4 memory were each run on three plates, CD8 naive on two plates, and CD8 memory on one plate.

Using the deep immunoSEQ assay, TCR CDR3 regions were amplified from genomic DNA by multiplex PCR. Extracted genomic DNA from each cell subset was distributed evenly across all wells of several immunoSEQ 96-well plates, and each plate was treated as a replicate. Each replicate PCR for sorted subsets received about 220 ng genomic DNA, equal to about 30,000 T cell genomes. Purified libraries were measured with a Qubit 3.0 fluorometer, size-checked on a Bioanalyzer 2100, and measured again with the KAPA Library Quantification kit. Each immunoSEQ 96-well plate was sequenced on its own single-read 150-cycle Illumina NextSeq 550 flow cell. The study's processing was this. Because the immunoSEQ output held only junctional sequences and lacked quality scores, the filtering could not match the filtering applied to full-length reads. To assign V/J genes and CDR3, sequences were annotated using PyIR, a Python wrapper for IgBLAST v1.9, with IMGT germline references. Any read was removed if the V/J assignment was weak (E-value above 1e-6), the CDR3 was missing, or the read contained stop codons, out-of-frame junctions, or ambiguous translated residues. A V3J clonotype was defined by an identical inferred V gene, J gene, and CDR3 amino acid sequence. Percentage overlap between repertoires was calculated by dividing the number of shared unique clonotypes by the size of the smaller repertoire. Richness of each repertoire was evaluated using RTK rarefaction, the Chao1 estimator, and Recon v2.1 estimates of unobserved clonotypes. OLGA was used to compute generation probabilities for all TCRbeta clonotypes that the gDNA method yielded from a handful of donors. TCRdb mirrors the immuneACCESS table, restricted to in-frame sequences. Some clones are absent from its copies; in checked studies, under half trace to an unresolved V gene, and the reason for the others is unknown. V, J and clone size are those of that table, while D and trimming were read from the DNA. This sample holds about 1.5 million clones; approximately 98% were observed only once. The ten largest clonotypes hold roughly 0.42% of the sample.

Healthy HIV-negative adults with no recently reported acute infections or vaccinations were included as donors. Only Caucasian adults living in Nashville, Tennessee, USA were represented among the donors. CD4+ T cells were enriched by magnetic negative selection, after which naive cells were positively selected on CD45RA and the negative fraction was taken as the memory subset. Blood was obtained by leukapheresis, after which PBMCs were separated by Ficoll-Histopaque density gradient centrifugation and cryopreserved in liquid nitrogen vapor phase. Purity and quantity of every magnetically sorted T cell population were checked by analytical flow cytometry. Genomic DNA was isolated from each sorted fraction and quantified by UV absorbance on a Nanodrop 2000c. Concerning this clone: Its antigen is unknown. No qualities accompany the bases; no much larger clone lies one base away.

The paper's findings and limits, for the study overall: Rarefaction of sorted-subset datasets indicated incomplete sequencing despite the large sequencing depth. Pairwise subsampling indicated that sequencing depth was expected to affect the degree of clonotype sharing among donors. Naive subsets generally had larger estimated clonotype richness than memory subsets. When a few donors were compared, the shared fraction of clonotypes was around 4.6% for naive CD4, about 4% for naive CD8, 2% to 2.5% for memory CD4, and 0.35% to 0.4% for memory CD8. The genetic and exposure-history diversity represented was limited by the small number of donors. Higher generation probabilities were observed for clonotypes shared by all four sorted-subset donors than for non-shared clonotypes. Only blood was sampled, and tissue TCR repertoires likely differ from those in blood.

The CDR3, cysteine through phenylalanine, is 17 amino acids long. CDR3 DNA only is kept here, 51 bases in frame from base 1. The germline V gene provides CDR1 KGHSH and CDR2 LQKENI. V is clipped by 0 bases and J by 0 bases, and the sequence between their germline boundaries is 14 bases long. Sample: naive CD4+ T cells sorted from blood. What this sample's cell subset or site label stands for: CD45RA+ positively selected. This TCR came from a man aged 25 to 40 in good health. The rearrangement combines TRBV18 with TRBJ1-1; TRBD1 is perhaps the D gene, given 5 matching bases. The base sequence is TGTGCCAGCTCACCACCTCATGGGGCCAGAATGAACACTGAAGCTTTCTTT. It encodes CASSPPHGARMNTEAFF.